This T cell receptor (beta chain) was observed in a study of early T cells in non-severe SARS-CoV-2 infection. Ten or more counts support this clonotype. TCRdb reprocessed the 5' RACE reads with MiXCR, giving one entry per CDR3 protein. The sample holds 60,000 to 70,000 distinct CDR3 sequences; 9.1% are singletons and the top ten take roughly 3.2%. Sequenced material: whole blood. This TCR was recovered from an adult who was a healthcare worker with PCR-confirmed SARS-CoV-2 infection or an uninfected control (not recorded which).

The CDR3 nucleotides read TGCAGCGTTGAAAAGGGACAGGGATACGAGCAGTACTTC. This translates into CSVEKGQGYEQYF. The chain combines TRBV29-1 with TRBJ2-7; 9 positions agree with TRBD1. CDR1 is SQVTM, CDR2 ANQGSEA, per germline. V lost 2 bases, J lost 4 bases, and 3 bases stayed unmatched. The CDR3 is 13 residues long.